These 21 T cell receptor beta chains originate from one sample sequenced in a study of blood T cell repertoires in COVID-19 (dated by TCRdb to 2018 to 2020). The library was prepared using the immunoSEQ multiplex PCR assay. The table was pulled from immuneACCESS by TCRdb, which kept in-frame rearrangements only. Such tables lose some clones; where checked, under half of the loss comes from unresolved V genes, and the rest has no known cause. For this sample the table gives about 55,000 clones, of which more than 60% were detected only once. In total, the top ten clones hold 11% to 15% of the sample. The sample was peripheral blood. The receptor source for this set is a woman aged 70 to 79 with acute or convalescent COVID-19.

The J gene is TRBJ2-7, the V gene TRBV6-1; D may be TRBD2 (5 bases). Germline V CDR1 and CDR2: MNHNS, SASEGT. The CDR3 contains 15 residues. V lost 3 bases and J 0 bases, leaving 12 bases between the germline ends. CDR3 DNA: TGTGCCAGCAGTGAGAGCGGCCGTGGCTCCTACGAGCAGTACGTC. This sequence encodes CASSESGRGSYEQYV.

V usage is TRBV4-1 and J usage is TRBJ1-2; D is undetermined. Looked up from germline, CDR1 is MGHRA and CDR2 is YSYEKL. V lost 0 bases and J lost 10, with 12 bases in between. This CDR3 has 13 amino acids. CDR3 in DNA: TGCGCCAGCAGCCAAGATTTCCGACAAGACTACACCTTC. It yields the protein CASSQDFRQDYTF.

CDR3 sequence: CASSARVGRSNQPQHF. CDR3 coding DNA: TGTGCCAGCAGTGCCAGGGTCGGGAGGAGCAATCAGCCCCAGCATTTT. The genes are TRBV27 and TRBJ1-5; maybe TRBD1 (5 bases). V was pared by 5 bases and J by 1 base, with 15 bases between. The CDR3 totals 16 residues. CDR1 and CDR2 (germline): MNHEY, SMNVEV (reference sequence).

CDR3 DNA sequence: TGTGCCAGCAGTTTAACCTGGCGCGGGGGCATTCAGTACTTC. Translation: CASSLTWRGGIQYF. V and J are TRBV27 and TRBJ2-4, with 7 bases identical to TRBD2. The germline V gene has CDR1 MNHEY and CDR2 SMNVEV (reference sequence). This CDR3 is built from 14 residues. With 2 bases clipped from V and 9 bases from J, the junction kept 7 bases outside the gene matches.

The chain couples TRBV10-3 to TRBJ1-3; D not certain. Germline CDR1 is ENHRY and CDR2 is SYGVKD. The CDR3 has 17 residues. The ends were cut back, 7 bases at V and 2 bases at J, with 21 bases in the middle. CDR3 protein: CAIMAGSLNRAGNTIYF. The CDR3 DNA is TGTGCCATCATGGCGGGCTCCCTGAATAGAGCTGGAAACACCATATATTTT.

Of note for this clone: The sample contains more than one DNA sequence encoding this CDR3. V and J are TRBV18 and TRBJ2-3, with 7 bases matching TRBD1. The junction had 4 bases not matched to a gene; V was cut back by 3 bases and J by 4 bases. The CDR3 is 14 residues long. Germline V gene sequence: CDR1 KGHSH, CDR2 LQKENI. CDR3 protein: CASSPDRAADTQYF. CDR3 DNA sequence: TGTGCCAGCTCACCCGACAGGGCGGCAGATACGCAGTATTTT.

The genes are TRBV4-1 and TRBJ1-5, with 8 bases identical to TRBD1. CDR1 and CDR2 (germline): MGHRA, YSYEKL. V shed 2 bases and J 6 bases; nucleotides not matched to a gene: 9. The length of the CDR3 is 16 residues. The CDR3 spells CASSQFGGQGGQPQHF. The CDR3 DNA reads as TGCGCCAGCAGCCAATTCGGTGGACAGGGAGGTCAGCCCCAGCATTTT.

The rearrangement joins TRBV11-2 to TRBJ1-4; weak D call: TRBD1 (5 bases). Trimming removed 3 bases from V and 4 bases from J, with 15 bases in between. The CDR3 runs to 16 residues. The germline gives CDR1 SGHAT, CDR2 FQNNGV. Here the CDR3 reads CASSLDWGLINEKLFF. CDR3 bases: TGTGCCAGCAGCTTGGATTGGGGACTGATTAATGAAAAACTGTTTTTT.

The J gene is TRBJ1-2, the V gene TRBV11-2; the D gene is possibly TRBD1 (5 bases). CDR3 length equals 13 residues. Germline assignment: CDR1 SGHAT and CDR2 FQNNGV. Trimming removed 8 bases from V and 4 bases from J, with 14 bases in between. The CDR3 sequence: CASYGGSSYGYTF. The CDR3 coding sequence is TGTGCCAGCTATGGGGGGTCTTCCTATGGCTACACCTTC.

The gene calls are TRBV2 and TRBJ1-3; 7 bases fit TRBD1. This CDR3 contains 16 residues. With 5 bases clipped from V and 0 bases from J, the junction kept 7 bases outside the gene matches. Germline CDR1 is SNHLY and CDR2 is FYNNEI. DNA of the CDR3: TGTGCCAGCAGTCCCCGGGACAGCCGCTCTGGAAACACCATATATTTT. As protein: CASSPRDSRSGNTIYF.

This chain links TRBV12-2 with TRBJ1-1; TRBD1 is taken as the D call from the table, unchecked against the DNA. TRBV12-2 is a known pseudogene. The CDR3 loop spans 17 amino acids. The CDR3 region has the DNA TGTGCAAGTCGCTTGGCGAACATACTTGGGCTCCACACTGAAGCTTTCTTT. It is translated as CASRLANILGLHTEAFF.

The chain carries TRBV5-1 and TRBJ1-1, with TRBD1 matching 8 bases. The CDR3 totals 15 residues. Germline loops: CDR1 SGHRS, CDR2 YFSETQ. V lost 3 bases, J lost 0 bases, and 4 bases stayed unmatched. CDR3 sequence (DNA): TGCGCCAGCAGCTCCCGGACAGGGATGAACACTGAAGCTTTCTTT. Amino acids: CASSSRTGMNTEAFF. The whole variable domain, filled in from reference TRBV5-1 and TRBJ1-1, reads KAGVTQTPRYLIKTRGQQVTLSCSPISGHRSVSWYQQTPGQGLQFLFEYFSETQRNKGNFPGRFSGRQFSNSRSEMNVSTLELGDSALYLCASSSRTGMNTEAFFGQGTRLTVV.

This clone was seen more than once but under ten times. The rearrangement joins TRBV6-5 to TRBJ1-2, with D possibly matching TRBD1 (5 bases). Germline-derived CDR1 and CDR2 are MNHEY and SVGAGI. Between the trimmed V and J ends, which lost 9 bases and 8 bases, there was a span of 13 bases. The CDR3 consists of 11 residues. The CDR3 DNA follows: TGTGCCAGTCGGGGGGTAGAGGGCTACACCTTC. It encodes CASRGVEGYTF.

This sequence joins TRBV19 and TRBJ2-1; 8 bases fit TRBD1. Germline-derived CDR1 and CDR2 are LNHDA and SQIVND (reference sequence). V gave up 4 bases and J gave up 1 base; unmatched junction bases: 15. This CDR3 has 19 amino acids. CDR3 loop: CASSNAARGRIRSYNEQFF. CDR3 in DNA: TGTGCCAGTAGTAATGCGGCCAGGGGGCGAATAAGATCCTACAATGAGCAGTTCTTC.

The rearrangement joins TRBV9 to TRBJ2-2, with D perhaps matching TRBD2 (5 bases). Trimming removed 0 bases from V and 0 bases from J, with 6 bases in between. Germline V gene data show CDR1 as SGDLS and CDR2 as YYNGEE. The CDR3 loop spans 15 amino acids. In DNA form, the CDR3 reads TGTGCCAGCAGCGTAGACGGGGCGAACACCGGGGAGCTGTTTTTT. Its protein product is CASSVDGANTGELFF.

The chain combines TRBV4-1 with TRBJ1-2, with 8 bases lining up with TRBD1. This CDR3 region has 16 residues. Germline CDR1 reads MGHRA; CDR2 reads YSYEKL. Trimming cost V 1 base and J 2 bases; bases outside gene matches: 6. The CDR3 sequence: CASSQARDRPNYGYTF. CDR3 bases: TGCGCCAGCAGCCAAGCCCGGGACAGGCCCAACTATGGCTACACCTTC.

The chain joins TRBV5-1 to TRBJ1-1, with a tentative D call TRBD1 (6 bases). The CDR3 extends over 16 amino acids. Trimming pared 4 bases from V and 1 base from J, leaving 17 bases between. Germline V CDR1 and CDR2: SGHRS, YFSETQ. CDR3 bases: TGCGCCAGCAGCGCCCATGTCTGGGGGCGGAACACTGAAGCTTTCTTT. This gives the protein CASSAHVWGRNTEAFF.

The V gene is TRBV27, the J gene TRBJ1-2, with a tentative D call TRBD1 (5 bases). The CDR3 loop spans 14 amino acids. Germline loops: CDR1 MNHEY, CDR2 SMNVEV (reference sequence). The ends were cut back, 3 bases at V and 0 bases at J, with 8 bases in the middle. CDR3 in DNA: TGTGCCAGCAGTTTGGGACTGACTAACTATGGCTACACCTTC. This encodes CASSLGLTNYGYTF.

This clone was detected a few times. V usage is TRBV10-1 and J usage is TRBJ2-7; the match to TRBD2 covers 14 bases. Germline trimming cut 0 bases from V and 3 bases from J; bases unmatched to any gene: 7. Germline V gene data show CDR1 as WNHNN and CDR2 as SYGVQD (reference sequence). This CDR3 is built from 18 residues. The DNA of the CDR3 is TGCGCCAGCAGTGAGTCGACCCTGGGACTAGCGGGGGACTACGAGCAGTACTTC. Residues: CASSESTLGLAGDYEQYF.

The rearrangement uses TRBV5-1 and TRBJ2-1, with a possible D match to TRBD2 (7 bases). Between the trimmed V and J ends, which lost 4 bases and 8 bases, there was a span of 22 bases. Looked up from germline, CDR1 is SGHRS and CDR2 is YFSETQ. The CDR3 is 16 residues long. Here the CDR3 reads CASSQGHGGGAYEQFF. In nucleotides, the CDR3 is TGCGCCAGCAGCCAGGGTCACGGTGGGGGGGCCTATGAGCAGTTCTTC.

The V gene is TRBV5-1, the J gene TRBJ1-2; D may be TRBD1 (5 bases). The length of the CDR3 is 16 residues. Per the germline V gene, CDR1 is SGHRS and CDR2 is YFSETQ. V lost 1 base to trimming and J lost 6 bases, with 19 bases between them. This chain's CDR3 is CASSLKPKPDSHGYTF. DNA of the CDR3: TGCGCCAGCAGCTTGAAACCCAAACCTGACAGCCATGGCTACACCTTC. Using reference TRBV5-1 and TRBJ1-2 for the parts outside the CDR3, the full variable domain is KAGVTQTPRYLIKTRGQQVTLSCSPISGHRSVSWYQQTPGQGLQFLFEYFSETQRNKGNFPGRFSGRQFSNSRSEMNVSTLELGDSALYLCASSLKPKPDSHGYTFGSGTRLTVV.